The next 5 T cell receptor beta chains were all read from a single sample in a study of cytomegalovirus exposure and HLA in healthy donors. This PCR relied on a set of 60 Vbeta primers and 13 Jbeta primers. Data came from immunoSEQ multiplex PCR; TCRdb stores just in-frame clones and leaves some out. The sample records roughly 110,000 clones, around 76% being singletons. The sample comprised PBMCs. These TCRs come from a woman aged 45-65 years in good health and CMV-seropositive.

This chain joins TRBV7-9 and TRBJ2-1, with 10 bases aligning to TRBD1. The germline CDR1 and CDR2 sequences are SEHNR and FQNEAQ (reference sequence). This CDR3 is built from 15 residues. Losses at the gene ends were 4 bases for V and 6 bases for J; bases not matched to a gene: 6. The CDR3 spells CASSSDRGISNEQFF. The CDR3 nucleotides are TGTGCCAGCAGCTCGGACAGGGGGATCTCCAATGAGCAGTTCTTC. Combining the CDR3 with reference TRBV7-9 and TRBJ2-1 gives the whole variable domain DTGVSQNPRHKITKRGQNVTFRCDPISEHNRLYWYRQTLGQGPEFLTYFQNEAQLEKSRLLSDRFSAERPKGSFSTLEIQRTEQGDSAMYLCASSSDRGISNEQFFGPGTRLTVL.

The chain is built from TRBV27 and TRBJ2-7, with D hard to call. The CDR3 length is 14 residues. The ends were cut back, 4 bases at V and 3 bases at J, with 13 bases in the middle. In germline, CDR1 is MNHEY, CDR2 SMNVEV (reference sequence). CDR3 sequence (DNA): TGTGCCAGCAGTTCTATCTCCGGTATCTACGAGCAGTACTTC. This encodes CASSSISGIYEQYF.

The V and J genes are TRBV5-6 and TRBJ1-1; 7 bases are shared with TRBD1. Germline assignment: CDR1 SGHDT and CDR2 YYEEEE. The CDR3 is 16 residues long. V trimming: 0 bases; J trimming: 2 bases; junction bases outside the gene matches: 7. The CDR3 is CASSLGARTGNTEAFF. CDR3 nucleotide sequence: TGTGCCAGCAGCTTGGGCGCTAGGACAGGTAACACTGAAGCTTTCTTT.

The gene calls are TRBV7-3 and TRBJ2-1, with D perhaps matching TRBD2 (6 bases). The germline gives CDR1 SGHTA, CDR2 FQGTGA. V was shortened by 6 bases and J by 5 bases, with 14 bases between the two germline ends. This CDR3 is built from 14 residues. Written as DNA, the CDR3 is TGTGCCAGCAGTCGGGGACTGGATGACAATGAGCAGTTCTTC. Protein product: CASSRGLDDNEQFF.

As DNA, the CDR3 is TGTGCCAGCAGTGCTTTAGCGGGACCCCAGGATACGCAGTATTTT. This gives the protein CASSALAGPQDTQYF. V and J are TRBV6-6 and TRBJ2-3; TRBD2 aligns across 8 bases. The germline gives CDR1 MNHNY, CDR2 SVGAGI (reference sequence). This CDR3 spans 15 amino acids. V was pared by 5 bases and J by 6 bases, with 10 bases of the junction left unmatched.